The 30 T cell receptor beta chains below all came from one sample that was sequenced in a study of blood T cell repertoires in COVID-19. Produced via immunoSEQ multiplex PCR; TCRdb's table is partial and in-frame only. Here the sample spans 250,000 to 350,000 clones, about nine tenths being singletons. Sequenced sample: PBMCs or T cells enriched from blood (not recorded which). Source of these receptors: a young woman who had recovered from COVID-19.

The chain has TRBV5-6 and TRBJ1-3; a weak D match, TRBD1 (6 bases). V lost 4 bases, J lost 4 bases, and 18 bases lay in between. There are 16 residues in the CDR3. Germline V gene lookup returns CDR1 SGHDT and CDR2 YYEEEE. Written as DNA, the CDR3 is TGTGCCAGCAGCGTGAACCGGGACACCGTAGGAAACACCATATATTTT. Its translation is CASSVNRDTVGNTIYF.

The chain recombines TRBV5-6 with TRBJ1-2; the D gene is possibly TRBD1 (6 bases). Germline CDR1 and CDR2: SGHDT and YYEEEE. The CDR3 extends over 14 amino acids. V was shortened by 0 bases and J by 10 bases, with 16 bases between the two germline ends. The CDR3 DNA sequence: TGTGCCAGCAGCTTGGTCCGGGACACCCCTTCCTACACCTTC. Protein product: CASSLVRDTPSYTF.

In this sample, this clone turned up once. J is TRBJ2-1 and V is TRBV7-8; 7 bases match TRBD1. With V trimmed by 5 bases and J by 7 bases, 17 bases remained unmatched. This CDR3 has 17 amino acids. Germline CDR1 and CDR2: SGHVS and FQNEAQ. The CDR3 sequence is CASSVQGWDSSGNEQFF. Written as DNA, the CDR3 is TGTGCCAGCAGCGTACAGGGGTGGGATTCATCGGGTAATGAGCAGTTCTTC. The whole variable domain, filled in from reference TRBV7-8 and TRBJ2-1, reads GAGVSQSPRYKVAKRGQDVALRCDPISGHVSLFWYQQALGQGPEFLTYFQNEAQLDKSGLPSDRFFAERPEGSVSTLKIQRTQQEDSAVYLCASSVQGWDSSGNEQFFGPGTRLTVL.

The chain is built from TRBV7-3 and TRBJ2-7; no definite D call. Trimming pared 1 base from V and 0 bases from J, leaving 10 bases between. CDR3 length equals 15 residues. Germline V lookup: CDR1 SGHTA, CDR2 FQGTGA. The CDR3 DNA follows: TGTGCCAGCAGCTTAAACCCGGCTAGCTCCTACGAGCAGTACTTC. Its protein is CASSLNPASSYEQYF.

The CDR3 DNA is TGTGCTAGTGGGACCCAGGGAGATACGCAGTATTTT. As protein: CASGTQGDTQYF. The chain links TRBV12-5 to TRBJ2-3, with a tentative D call TRBD1 (5 bases). Trimming left V 6 bases short and J 5 bases short, with 9 bases between. In germline, CDR1 is LGHNT, CDR2 FRNRAP. CDR3 length equals 12 residues.

This clone came up once. The V gene is TRBV30, the J gene TRBJ1-6; 9 nucleotides match TRBD1. The CDR3 extends over 13 amino acids. Unmatched junction bases numbered 9, after V lost 8 bases and J lost 10 bases. Germline V gives CDR1 GTSNPN, CDR2 SVGIG (reference sequence). CDR3 sequence reads: CAGRDRVNSPLHF. The CDR3 coding sequence is TGTGCCGGACGGGACAGGGTAAACTCACCCCTCCACTTT.

The V call is TRBV28, the J call TRBJ1-2, with D perhaps TRBD1 (5 bases). Germline CDR1 and CDR2: MDHEN and SYDVKM. V dropped 6 bases and J dropped 7 bases, with 15 bases sitting between them. The CDR3 consists of 13 residues. CDR3: CASRETGGTGYTF. DNA for the CDR3: TGTGCCAGCAGGGAGACGGGAGGGACTGGCTACACCTTC.

The rearrangement uses TRBV2 and TRBJ2-3, with 8 bases aligning to TRBD1. Germline CDR1 reads SNHLY; CDR2 reads FYNNEI. This CDR3 comprises 15 residues. Unmatched junction bases numbered 7, after V lost 6 bases and J lost 2 bases. The CDR3 sequence is CASRWDRTSTDTQYF. The CDR3 DNA sequence: TGTGCCAGCAGATGGGACAGGACTTCCACAGATACGCAGTATTTT.

This clone has only one observation. The chain is built from TRBV12-5 and TRBJ2-3, with TRBD1 as a possible D gene (5 bases). Between the trimmed V and J ends, which lost 3 bases and 6 bases, there was a span of 7 bases. This CDR3 comprises 12 residues. The germline V gene encodes CDR1 LGHNT and CDR2 FRNRAP. CDR3 bases: TGTGCTAGTGGTTTCTACAGGGATACGCAGTATTTT. It codes for CASGFYRDTQYF. Looking up the rest from reference TRBV12-5 and TRBJ2-3 gives the full variable domain: DARVTQTPRHKVTEMGQEVTMRCQPILGHNTVFWYRQTMMQGLELLAYFRNRAPLDDSGMPKDRFSAEMPDATLATLKIQPSEPRDSAVYFCASGFYRDTQYFGPGTRLTVL.

The rearrangement links TRBV6-5 to TRBJ1-1; 7 bases are shared with TRBD1. The CDR3 covers 14 residues. From germline, CDR1 is MNHEY and CDR2 SVGAGI. With 6 bases clipped from V and 3 bases from J, the junction kept 7 bases outside the gene matches. The CDR3: CASSTNRGYTEAFF. The DNA for the CDR3 is TGTGCCAGCAGCACCAACAGGGGATACACTGAAGCTTTCTTT.

CDR3 sequence: CASSLGSGVPGEQYF. CDR3 DNA: TGTGCCAGCAGCCTAGGGAGCGGGGTCCCGGGCGAGCAGTACTTC. This chain joins TRBV11-2 and TRBJ2-7; TRBD2 agrees at 7 bases. The CDR3 has 15 residues. Looked up from germline, CDR1 is SGHAT and CDR2 is FQNNGV. The V gene end was trimmed by 5 bases and the J gene end by 6 bases; junction bases not matched to a gene: 13.

This rearrangement joins TRBV6-5 to TRBJ1-1; D gene ambiguous. Trimming removed 2 bases from V and 1 base from J, with 5 bases in between. Germline V lookup: CDR1 MNHEY, CDR2 SVGAGI. The CDR3 totals 13 residues. The CDR3 nucleotides are TGTGCCAGCAGTTACAGAGCGAACACTGAAGCTTTCTTT. Translated, it gives CASSYRANTEAFF.

V gene TRBV3-1 (or the pseudogene TRBV3-2) combines with J gene TRBJ2-3; TRBD2 is a possible D gene (5 bases). Germline values: CDR1 LGHDT, CDR2 YNNKEL (reference sequence). This CDR3 has 12 amino acids. V lost 3 bases, J lost 9 bases, and 10 bases lay in between. CDR3 region: CASSQEVGTQYF. For the CDR3, the DNA is TGTGCCAGCAGCCAGGAGGTTGGCACGCAGTATTTT.

The rearrangement uses TRBV10-2 and TRBJ2-4; 8 bases match TRBD1. J was trimmed by 9 bases and V by 8 bases; bases with no gene match: 15. Germline V gives CDR1 WSHSY, CDR2 SAAADI. The CDR3 contains 15 residues. The CDR3 protein is CASRQDRGSRSIQYF. Written as DNA, the CDR3 is TGCGCCAGCCGGCAAGACAGGGGTTCCCGAAGCATTCAGTACTTC.

The J gene is TRBJ1-1, the V gene TRBV30, with a weak D call TRBD1 (6 bases). V lost 1 base and J 1 base, leaving 10 bases between the germline ends. Germline V gene data show CDR1 as GTSNPN and CDR2 as SVGIG (reference sequence). The CDR3 has 14 amino acids. This CDR3 is CAWSEGQTNTEAFF. The DNA for the CDR3 is TGTGCCTGGAGTGAGGGACAAACGAACACTGAAGCTTTCTTT.

The chain is built from TRBV24-1 and TRBJ2-2; D unclear. Germline V gene lookup returns CDR1 KGHDR and CDR2 SFDVKD. The V gene lost 3 bases and the J gene lost 3 bases, with 13 bases spanning the gap. CDR3 length: 16 amino acids. The CDR3 DNA sequence: TGTGCCACCAGTGATGCGCCCGCGGCGGACACCGGGGAGCTGTTTTTT. This sequence encodes CATSDAPAADTGELFF.

This chain connects TRBV5-4 to TRBJ1-1, with D tentatively TRBD1 (5 bases). The CDR3 length is 14 residues. V gave up 3 bases and J gave up 0 bases, with 9 bases separating them. The germline V gene encodes CDR1 SGHNT and CDR2 YYREEE (reference sequence). In DNA, the CDR3 is TGTGCCAGCAGCTCTGACAGCATGAACACTGAAGCTTTCTTT. Translated: CASSSDSMNTEAFF.

This rearrangement joins TRBV24-1 to TRBJ2-2; no clear D gene. The CDR3 consists of 14 residues. V shed 0 bases and J shed 3 bases, with 4 bases lying between them. Per germline, CDR1 KGHDR and CDR2 SFDVKD. This CDR3 reads CATSDLRDTGELFF. CDR3 DNA: TGTGCCACCAGTGATTTGCGGGACACCGGGGAGCTGTTTTTT.

The V call is TRBV5-6, the J call TRBJ2-1, with 10 bases that match TRBD1. The CDR3 contains 16 residues. The V and J ends lost 5 bases and 6 bases, in that order; junction bases with no gene match: 11. Germline V CDR1 and CDR2: SGHDT, YYEEEE. Written as DNA, the CDR3 is TGTGCCAGCAGAAAATTCTTGGGACAGGGGATCAATGAGCAGTTCTTC. It encodes CASRKFLGQGINEQFF.

The chain links TRBV19 to TRBJ2-5; D might be TRBD2 (6 bases). The CDR3 consists of 13 residues. Per the germline V gene, CDR1 is LNHDA and CDR2 is SQIVND (reference sequence). V shed 4 bases and J shed 3 bases, with 9 bases lying between them. In DNA form, the CDR3 reads TGTGCCAGTAGTAGTGGAGGGGAAGAGACCCAGTACTTC. As protein: CASSSGGEETQYF.

CDR3 protein: CASSQDPGESTGELFF. CDR3 in DNA: TGTGCCAGCAGCCAAGATCCAGGGGAGAGCACCGGGGAGCTGTTTTTT. The V gene is TRBV14, the J gene TRBJ2-2; TRBD1 is a possible D gene (6 bases). Per germline, CDR1 SGHDN and CDR2 FVKESK. The V gene lost 0 bases and the J gene lost 4 bases, with 12 bases spanning the gap. The CDR3 contains 16 residues.

The rearrangement joins TRBV15 to TRBJ2-1; 9 bases agree with TRBD2. The germline gives CDR1 LNHNV, CDR2 YYDKDF (reference sequence). CDR3 length equals 14 residues. V dropped 4 bases and J dropped 9; count of bases not matched to a gene: 7. Here the CDR3 DNA reads TGTGCCACCAGCACGGGGCGGGAGGGCGGTGAGCAGTTCTTC. It is translated as CATSTGREGGEQFF.

The rearrangement links TRBV13 to TRBJ2-1; no firm D call. V lost 4 bases and J 5 bases, leaving 12 bases between the germline ends. The CDR3 loop spans 14 amino acids. From germline, CDR1 is PRHDT and CDR2 FYEKMQ (reference sequence). DNA of the CDR3: TGTGCCAGCAGCTCACGACTCGAACACAATGAGCAGTTCTTC. Amino acid sequence: CASSSRLEHNEQFF.

The chain has TRBV10-3 and TRBJ1-6; D is possibly TRBD1 (5 bases). Germline V gives CDR1 ENHRY, CDR2 SYGVKD. The ends were cut back, 0 bases at V and 8 bases at J, with 5 bases in the middle. There are 13 residues in the CDR3. The CDR3 DNA reads as TGTGCCATCAGTGAGTCAGGGGATTCACCCCTCCACTTT. It yields the protein CAISESGDSPLHF.

V gene TRBV9 combines with J gene TRBJ2-7; tentatively, D is TRBD2 (7 bases). The germline CDR1 and CDR2 sequences are SGDLS and YYNGEE. V gave up 2 bases and J gave up 5 bases, with 14 bases separating them. This CDR3 is 14 amino acids long. The DNA of the CDR3 is TGTGCCAGCAGCGTGACAACGGGGGGCCACGAGCAGTACTTC. This gives the protein CASSVTTGGHEQYF. The entire variable domain, with the rest obtained from reference TRBV9 and TRBJ2-7, is as follows: DSGVTQTPKHLITATGQRVTLRCSPRSGDLSVYWYQQSLDQGLQFLIQYYNGEERAKGNILERFSAQQFPDLHSELNLSSLELGDSALYFCASSVTTGGHEQYFGPGTRLTVT.

The genes are TRBV9 and TRBJ1-3; no clear D gene. CDR1 is SGDLS, CDR2 YYNGEE, per germline. This CDR3 comprises 16 residues. The V gene lost 0 bases and the J gene lost 0 bases, with 10 bases spanning the gap. The CDR3 protein is CASSVEGGVSGNTIYF. Here the CDR3 DNA reads TGTGCCAGCAGCGTAGAAGGAGGAGTCTCTGGAAACACCATATATTTT.

The rearrangement links TRBV28 to TRBJ1-6; 10 bases fit TRBD1. Germline loops: CDR1 MDHEN, CDR2 SYDVKM. The CDR3 sequence is 16 residues long. Trimming cost V 3 bases and J 10 bases; bases outside gene matches: 9. CDR3 amino acids: CASSLRNPGQGSPLHF. DNA for the CDR3: TGTGCCAGCAGTTTGCGAAATCCGGGACAGGGGTCACCCCTCCACTTT.

The chain joins TRBV3-1 (or the pseudogene TRBV3-2) to TRBJ1-2; possible D gene TRBD1, 6 bases. The CDR3 has 16 amino acids. The ends were cut back, 4 bases at V and 6 bases at J, with 21 bases in the middle. Germline V gene data show CDR1 as LGHDT and CDR2 as YNNKEL (reference sequence). The CDR3 DNA sequence: TGTGCCAGCAGCCCCAGGCAGGGGTCCCTTCTTCATGGCTACACCTTC. It encodes CASSPRQGSLLHGYTF.

The CDR3 protein is CSARGIHEQYF. The CDR3 DNA sequence: TGCAGTGCTAGGGGCATCCACGAGCAGTACTTC. V and J are TRBV20-1 and TRBJ2-7; no clear D. V was cut by 3 bases and J by 5 bases, with 8 bases left in between. CDR3 length equals 11 residues. Germline CDR1 reads DFQATT; CDR2 reads SNEGSKA (reference sequence).

The genes are TRBV6-5 and TRBJ2-7, with TRBD1 as a possible D gene (5 bases). The CDR3 is made up of 13 amino acids. The V end lost 8 bases, the J end lost 0 bases, and 11 bases lay between the germline ends. Germline V gives CDR1 MNHEY, CDR2 SVGAGI. CDR3 protein: CASDSLSSYEQYF. CDR3 DNA: TGTGCCAGCGACAGCCTCAGCTCCTACGAGCAGTACTTC.